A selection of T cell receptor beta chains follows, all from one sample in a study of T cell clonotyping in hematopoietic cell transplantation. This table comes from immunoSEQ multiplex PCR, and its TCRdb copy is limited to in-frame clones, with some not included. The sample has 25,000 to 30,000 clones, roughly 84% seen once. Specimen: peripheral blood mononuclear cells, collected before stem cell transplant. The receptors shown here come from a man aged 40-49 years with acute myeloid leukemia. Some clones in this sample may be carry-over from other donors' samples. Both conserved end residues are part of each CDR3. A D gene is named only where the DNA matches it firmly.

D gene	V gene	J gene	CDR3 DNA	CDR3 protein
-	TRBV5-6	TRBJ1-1	TGTGCCAGCAGGAGAGGGACTGAAGCTTTCTTT	CASRRGTEAFF
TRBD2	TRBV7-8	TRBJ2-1	TGTGCCAGCAGCGCAGGTTGGAGGCGGGAGGAAGGGGGGCAGTTCTTC	CASSAGWRREEGGQFF
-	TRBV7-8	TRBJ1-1	TGTGCCAGCGCCGCCCGGTCTCGAGTCGAAAAAGCTTTCTTT	CASAARSRVEKAFF
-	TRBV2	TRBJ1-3	TGTGCCAGCAGTGCCGCACTCGGTGGAAACACCATATATTTT	CASSAALGGNTIYF
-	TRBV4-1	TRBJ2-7	TGCGCCAGCAGCCAAGAGCTGAAGGACAGTACCGGACCCTACGAGCAGTACTTC	CASSQELKDSTGPYEQYF
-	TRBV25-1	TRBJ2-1	TGTGCCAGCACAAGGGGAGGCAATGAGCAGTTCTTC	CASTRGGNEQFF
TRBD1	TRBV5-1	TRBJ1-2	TGCGCCAGCAGTTCGGGACAGGGGCCAGCTAACTATGGCTACACCTTC	CASSSGQGPANYGYTF
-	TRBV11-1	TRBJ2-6	TGTGCCAGCAGCTTAACGGAAAACTCTGGGGCCAACGTCCTGACTTTC	CASSLTENSGANVLTF
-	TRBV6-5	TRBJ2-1	TGTGCCAGCAGTACTAGTTACGATGAGCAGTTCTTC	CASSTSYDEQFF
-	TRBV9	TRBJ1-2	TGTGCCAGCAGCCCTCGGAGCGGACGGAGTTCTGAGGGGGACTATGGCTACACCTTC	CASSPRSGRSSEGDYGYTF
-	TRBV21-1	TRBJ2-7	TGTGCCAGCAAAGGACTAGCGGGCTCCTACGAGCAGTACTTC	CASKGLAGSYEQYF
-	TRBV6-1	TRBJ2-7	TGTGCCGGCAGTGAGTGGGGCTACGAGCAGTACTTC	CAGSEWGYEQYF
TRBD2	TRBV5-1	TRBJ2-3	TGCGCCAGCAGCTTCGCGACTAGCGGTACGAGCACAGATACGCAGTATTTT	CASSFATSGTSTDTQYF
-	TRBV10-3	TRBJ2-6	TGTGCCATCAGCTCGGGACCCATCTCTGGGGCCAACGTCCTGACTTTC	CAISSGPISGANVLTF
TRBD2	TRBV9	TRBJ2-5	TGTGCCAGCAGCGGAATGACTAGCGGGGGGGCCTGGGAGACCCAGTACTTC	CASSGMTSGGAWETQYF
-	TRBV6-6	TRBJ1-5	TGTGCCAGCAGTGTATTCGCAGGGGGCAATCAGCCCCAGCATTTT	CASSVFAGGNQPQHF
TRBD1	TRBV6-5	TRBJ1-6	TGTGCCAGCAGACGGACAGGGGGTTTCAATTCACCCCTCCACTTT	CASRRTGGFNSPLHF
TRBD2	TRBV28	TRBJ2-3	TGTGCCAGCAGTTTATGGGACCTAGCGGGGGGACCAGATACGCAGTATTTT	CASSLWDLAGGPDTQYF
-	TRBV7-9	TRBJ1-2	TGTGCCAGCAGCCCAACGGGGGATCGCAACTATGGCTACACCTTC	CASSPTGDRNYGYTF
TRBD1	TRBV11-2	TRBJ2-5	TGTGCCAGCAGCTCTATGACAGGGCCCTGGGAGACCCAGTACTTC	CASSSMTGPWETQYF
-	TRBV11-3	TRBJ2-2	TGTGCCAGCAGCTTATATGGGTCCGGGGAGCTGTTTTTT	CASSLYGSGELFF
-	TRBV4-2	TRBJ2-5	TGTGCCAGCAGCCAAGTTGGGGGTGTGCAGACCCAGTACTTC	CASSQVGGVQTQYF